This T cell receptor (beta chain) was identified in a study of blood T cells in healthy people across ages. This clonotype was observed a handful of times. A J-beta primer mix and a sample-barcoded 5' primer were used in a second PCR of roughly 6 to 11 cycles. TCRdb ran MiXCR on the 5' RACE reads and lists one entry per CDR3 protein. Here the sample spans 1.5 million to 2 million distinct CDR3 sequences, 28% being singletons. Trimming removed 4 bases from V and 4 bases from J; junction bases left unmatched: 7. This CDR3 has 14 amino acids. Germline-derived CDR1 and CDR2 are SGHRS and YFSETQ. Per-sample PBMC isolation yielded at least 7 million cells.

The sequenced sample consisted of blood. J is TRBJ2-5 and V is TRBV5-1; 7 nucleotides match TRBD2. This TCR came from a young woman in good health. CDR3 coding DNA: TGCGCCAGCAGCACCGGGACTACACGAGAGACCCAGTACTTC. The encoded protein is CASSTGTTRETQYF.